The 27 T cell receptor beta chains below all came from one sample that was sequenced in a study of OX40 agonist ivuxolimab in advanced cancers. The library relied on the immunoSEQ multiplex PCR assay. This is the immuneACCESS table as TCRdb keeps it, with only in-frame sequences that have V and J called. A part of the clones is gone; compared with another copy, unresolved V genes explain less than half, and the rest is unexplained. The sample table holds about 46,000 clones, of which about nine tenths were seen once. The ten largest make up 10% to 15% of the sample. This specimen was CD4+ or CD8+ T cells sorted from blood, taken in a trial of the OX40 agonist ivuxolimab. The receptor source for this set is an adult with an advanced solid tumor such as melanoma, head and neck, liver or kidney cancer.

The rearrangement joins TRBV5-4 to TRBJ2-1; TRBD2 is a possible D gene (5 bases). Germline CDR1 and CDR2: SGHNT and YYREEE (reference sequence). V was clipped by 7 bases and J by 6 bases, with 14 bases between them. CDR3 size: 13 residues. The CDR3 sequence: CASASLGPNEQFF. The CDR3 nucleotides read TGTGCCAGCGCTAGCCTAGGTCCCAATGAGCAGTTCTTC. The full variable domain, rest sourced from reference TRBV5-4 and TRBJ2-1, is ETGVTQSPTHLIKTRGQQVTLRCSSQSGHNTVSWYQQALGQGPQFIFQYYREEENGRGNFPPRFSGLQFPNYSSELNVNALELDDSALYLCASASLGPNEQFFGPGTRLTVL.

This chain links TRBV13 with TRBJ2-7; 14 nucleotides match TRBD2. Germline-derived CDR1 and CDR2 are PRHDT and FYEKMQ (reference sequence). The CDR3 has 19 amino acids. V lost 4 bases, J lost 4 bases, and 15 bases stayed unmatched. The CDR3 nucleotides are TGTGCCAGCAGCTCCCGTGGTACGGGACTAGCGGGAGAGTTTTACGAGCAGTACTTC. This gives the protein CASSSRGTGLAGEFYEQYF.

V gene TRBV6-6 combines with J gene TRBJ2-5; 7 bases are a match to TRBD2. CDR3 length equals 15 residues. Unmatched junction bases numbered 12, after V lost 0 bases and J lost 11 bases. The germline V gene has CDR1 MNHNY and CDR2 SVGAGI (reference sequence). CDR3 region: CASSYSSSGLREQYF. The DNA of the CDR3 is TGTGCCAGCAGTTACTCATCTAGCGGCTTACGGGAGCAGTACTTC.

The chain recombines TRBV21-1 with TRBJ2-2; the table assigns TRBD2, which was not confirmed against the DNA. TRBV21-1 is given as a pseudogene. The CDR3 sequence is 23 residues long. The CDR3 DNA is TGTGCCAGCAGCAAAATGGGACCCCCGGGACTAGCGGGAGTCAGGGGGAAAACCGGGGAGCTGTTTTTT. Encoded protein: CASSKMGPPGLAGVRGKTGELFF.

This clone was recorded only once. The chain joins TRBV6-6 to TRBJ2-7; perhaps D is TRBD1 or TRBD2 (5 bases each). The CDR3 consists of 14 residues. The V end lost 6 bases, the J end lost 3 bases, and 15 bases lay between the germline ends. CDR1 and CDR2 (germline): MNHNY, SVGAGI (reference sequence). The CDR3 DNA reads TGTGCCAGCAGCCCTCCGGGACCAGACTACGAGCAGTACTTC. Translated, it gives CASSPPGPDYEQYF.

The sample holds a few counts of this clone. This CDR3 is CASRPQPLLEAFF. The DNA of the CDR3 is TGTGCCAGCCGCCCGCAGCCACTACTCGAAGCTTTCTTT. The chain is built from TRBV27 and TRBJ1-1; D not resolved. The CDR3 loop spans 13 amino acids. CDR1 is MNHEY and CDR2 is SMNVEV in the germline V gene (reference sequence). Trimming took 8 bases from V and 8 from J, leaving 18 bases between them.

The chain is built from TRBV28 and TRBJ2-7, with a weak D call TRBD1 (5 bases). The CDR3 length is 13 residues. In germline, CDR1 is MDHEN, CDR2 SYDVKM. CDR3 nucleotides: TGTACCGAAAGGGGTCGATTATCCTACGAGCAGTACTTC. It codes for CTERGRLSYEQYF.

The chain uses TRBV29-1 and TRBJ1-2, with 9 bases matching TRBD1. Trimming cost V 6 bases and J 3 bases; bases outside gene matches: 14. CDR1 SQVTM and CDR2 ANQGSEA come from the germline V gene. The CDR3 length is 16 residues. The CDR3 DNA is TGCAGCGTATCCGGGACAGGGCTAACAGGGGACTATGGCTACACCTTC. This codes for CSVSGTGLTGDYGYTF.

The DNA of the CDR3 is TGTGCCAGCAGTGAGGCGGTGAATCAGCCCCAGCATTTT. Translation: CASSEAVNQPQHF. V usage is TRBV27 and J usage is TRBJ1-5; no firm D call. Trimming stripped 5 bases from V and 4 bases from J, with 9 bases between. This CDR3 has 13 residues. Germline assignment: CDR1 MNHEY and CDR2 SMNVEV (reference sequence).

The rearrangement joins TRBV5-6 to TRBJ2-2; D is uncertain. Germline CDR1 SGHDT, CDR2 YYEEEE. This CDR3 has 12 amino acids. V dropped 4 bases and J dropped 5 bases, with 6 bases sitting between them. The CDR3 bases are TGTGCCAGCAGCGTCGGGACCGGGGAGCTGTTTTTT. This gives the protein CASSVGTGELFF.

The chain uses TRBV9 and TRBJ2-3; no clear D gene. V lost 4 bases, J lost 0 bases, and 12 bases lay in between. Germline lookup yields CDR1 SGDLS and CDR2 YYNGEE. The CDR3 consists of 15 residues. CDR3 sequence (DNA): TGTGCCAGCAGCCCAGTAACAACTAGCACAGATACGCAGTATTTT. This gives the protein CASSPVTTSTDTQYF.

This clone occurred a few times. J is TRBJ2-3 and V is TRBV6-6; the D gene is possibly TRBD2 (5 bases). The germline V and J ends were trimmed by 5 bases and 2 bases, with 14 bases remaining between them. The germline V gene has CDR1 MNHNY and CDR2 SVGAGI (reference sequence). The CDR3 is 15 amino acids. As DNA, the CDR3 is TGTGCCAGCAGTCCCGGGGTGGGAGACACAGATACGCAGTATTTT. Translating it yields CASSPGVGDTDTQYF.

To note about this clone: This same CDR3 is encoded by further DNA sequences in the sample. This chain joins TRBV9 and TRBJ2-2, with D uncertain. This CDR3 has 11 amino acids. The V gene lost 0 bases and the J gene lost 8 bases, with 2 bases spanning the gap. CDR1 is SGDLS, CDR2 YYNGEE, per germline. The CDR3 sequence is CASSVAGELFF. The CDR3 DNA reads TGTGCCAGCAGCGTAGCTGGGGAGCTGTTTTTT.

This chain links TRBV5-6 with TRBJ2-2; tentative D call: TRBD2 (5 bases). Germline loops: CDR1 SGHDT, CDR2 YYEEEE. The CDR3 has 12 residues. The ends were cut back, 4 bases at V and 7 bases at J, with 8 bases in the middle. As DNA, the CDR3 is TGTGCCAGCAGCGCCGGACTCGGGGAGCTGTTTTTT. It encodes CASSAGLGELFF.

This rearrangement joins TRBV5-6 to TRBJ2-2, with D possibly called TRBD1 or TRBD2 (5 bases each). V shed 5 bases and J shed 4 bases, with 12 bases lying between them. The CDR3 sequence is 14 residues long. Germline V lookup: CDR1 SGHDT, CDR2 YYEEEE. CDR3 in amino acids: CASSYGAGTGELFF. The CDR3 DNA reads TGTGCCAGCAGTTACGGGGCAGGCACCGGGGAGCTGTTTTTT.

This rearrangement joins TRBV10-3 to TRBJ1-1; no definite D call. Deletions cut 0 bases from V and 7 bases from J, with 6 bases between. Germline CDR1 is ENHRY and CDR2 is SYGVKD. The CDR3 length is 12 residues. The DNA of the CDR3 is TGTGCCATCAGTGAGTCCCCTTTTGAAGCTTTCTTT. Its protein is CAISESPFEAFF.

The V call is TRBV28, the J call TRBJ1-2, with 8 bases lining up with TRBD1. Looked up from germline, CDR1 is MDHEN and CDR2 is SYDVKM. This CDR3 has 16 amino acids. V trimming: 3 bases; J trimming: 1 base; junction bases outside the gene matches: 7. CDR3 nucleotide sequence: TGTGCCAGCAGTTTCGGGGCAGGGGGCATTAACTATGGCTACACCTTC. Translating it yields CASSFGAGGINYGYTF.

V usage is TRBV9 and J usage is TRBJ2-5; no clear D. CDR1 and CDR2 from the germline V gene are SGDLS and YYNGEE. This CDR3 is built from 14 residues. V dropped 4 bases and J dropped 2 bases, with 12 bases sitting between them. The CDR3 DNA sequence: TGTGCCAGCAGCCCATACAATACACAAGAGACCCAGTACTTC. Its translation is CASSPYNTQETQYF.

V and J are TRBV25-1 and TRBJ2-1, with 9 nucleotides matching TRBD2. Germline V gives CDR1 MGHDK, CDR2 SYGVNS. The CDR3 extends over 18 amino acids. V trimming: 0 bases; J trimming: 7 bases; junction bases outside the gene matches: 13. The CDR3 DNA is TGTGCCAGCAGTGAATATCCCGATGGCGGGAGGGCCGGGAATGAGCAGTTCTTC. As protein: CASSEYPDGGRAGNEQFF.

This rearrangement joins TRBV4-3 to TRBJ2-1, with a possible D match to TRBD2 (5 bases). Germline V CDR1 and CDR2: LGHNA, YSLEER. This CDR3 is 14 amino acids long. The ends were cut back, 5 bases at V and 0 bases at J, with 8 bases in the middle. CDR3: CASSERTSYNEQFF. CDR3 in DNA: TGCGCCAGCAGCGAGCGGACCTCCTACAATGAGCAGTTCTTC.

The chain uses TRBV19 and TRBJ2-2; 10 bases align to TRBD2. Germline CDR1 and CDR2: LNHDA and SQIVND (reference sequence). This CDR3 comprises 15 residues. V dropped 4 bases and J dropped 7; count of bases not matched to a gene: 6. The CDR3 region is CASSNQREGDGELFF. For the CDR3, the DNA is TGTGCCAGTAGTAACCAGCGGGAGGGGGACGGGGAGCTGTTTTTT.

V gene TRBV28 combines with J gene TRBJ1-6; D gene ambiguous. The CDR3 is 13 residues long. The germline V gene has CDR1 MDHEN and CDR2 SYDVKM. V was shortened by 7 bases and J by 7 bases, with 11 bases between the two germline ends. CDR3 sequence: CASMAQSNSPLHF. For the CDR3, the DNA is TGTGCCAGCATGGCGCAGTCGAATTCACCCCTCCACTTT.

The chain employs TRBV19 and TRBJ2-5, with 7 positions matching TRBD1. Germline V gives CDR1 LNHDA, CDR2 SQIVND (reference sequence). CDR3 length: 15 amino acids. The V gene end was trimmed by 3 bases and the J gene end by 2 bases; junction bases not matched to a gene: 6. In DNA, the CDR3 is TGTGCCAGTAGTATTAAGGACAGGCTACAAGAGACCCAGTACTTC. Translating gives CASSIKDRLQETQYF.

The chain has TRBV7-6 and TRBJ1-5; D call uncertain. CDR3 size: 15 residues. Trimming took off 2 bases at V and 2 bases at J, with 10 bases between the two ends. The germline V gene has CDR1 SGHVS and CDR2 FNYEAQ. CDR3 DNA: TGTGCCAGCAGCTTAATGAACTTAGGCAATCAGCCCCAGCATTTT. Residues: CASSLMNLGNQPQHF.

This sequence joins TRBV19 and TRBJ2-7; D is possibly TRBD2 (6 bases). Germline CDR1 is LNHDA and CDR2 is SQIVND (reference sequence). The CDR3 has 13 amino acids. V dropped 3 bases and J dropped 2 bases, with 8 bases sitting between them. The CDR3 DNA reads TGTGCCAGTAGTATGGGGGGTCCCTACGAGCAGTACTTC. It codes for CASSMGGPYEQYF.

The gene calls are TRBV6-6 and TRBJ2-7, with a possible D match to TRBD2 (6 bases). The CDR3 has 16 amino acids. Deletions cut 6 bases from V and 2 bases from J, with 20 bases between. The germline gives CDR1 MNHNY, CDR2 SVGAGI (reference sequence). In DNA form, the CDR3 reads TGTGCCAGCAGCAAGAGGGAGATAGCGGCCCCCTACGAGCAGTACTTC. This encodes CASSKREIAAPYEQYF.

The CDR3 DNA follows: TGTGCCAGCAGCTTGGGAGGGTTCGACGAGCAGTACTTC. Its translation is CASSLGGFDEQYF. The rearrangement joins TRBV7-2 to TRBJ2-7, with 7 bases fitting TRBD2. Germline assignment: CDR1 SGHTA and CDR2 FQGNSA. After removal of 3 bases from V and 5 bases from J, the junction contained 4 bases not matched to a gene. The CDR3 loop spans 13 amino acids.